This T cell receptor beta chain was observed in a study of shared clonotypes between healthy human individuals. The assay used deep level. Here immunoSEQ multiplex PCR was the method, and the copy in TCRdb shows in-frame clones only, minus some. The data contain roughly 760,000 clones, approximately 79% of them seen just once; the ten biggest clones take up approximately 1.6%. The CDR3 loop spans 13 amino acids. The germline gives CDR1 ENHRY, CDR2 SYGVKD. V was shortened by 8 bases and J by 2 bases, with 10 bases between the two germline ends. Overall study results and limits: The naive CD4 repertoires of several donors were compared, and roughly 5.1% of clonotypes were shared. Only a few donors were included, so the genetic and exposure-history diversity represented was limited.

HIV-negative, healthy adults without recent acute infections or vaccinations were the donors. This clone was recorded only once. Its antigen is currently unknown. The gene calls are TRBV10-3 and TRBJ1-3; TRBD1 is a possible D gene (5 bases). Sequencing input: memory CD4+ T cells sorted from blood. Subset specified: CD45RA-negative fraction. The clonotype was recovered from a woman in her twenties or thirties in good health. The CDR3: CAIGARTGNTIYF. The CDR3 nucleotides read TGTGCCATCGGGGCCCGCACTGGAAACACCATATATTTT.